Listed below are T cell receptor beta chains from one sample, sequenced in a study of PD-L1 blockade in urothelial cancer. Generated by immunoSEQ multiplex PCR, the TCRdb table keeps only in-frame clones and is missing some. The sample contains tens of thousands of clones, nearly 90% of which appear only once. Sample: PBMCs, taken around atezolizumab (anti-PD-L1) treatment. All receptors come from a man in his 60s with urothelial cancer. Each CDR3 is given with its conserved first and last residue. A D gene is named only where the DNA matches it firmly. Not every row has a clone size; where given, it reads once, few, many or a size class.

D	V	size	J	CDR3	DNA
NA	TRBV28	NA	TRBJ2-7	CASSSAVSYEQYF	TGTGCCAGCAGTTCTGCAGTCTCCTACGAGCAGTACTTC
TRBD1	TRBV6-1	NA	TRBJ1-4	CASMTGGTNEKLFF	TGTGCCAGCATGACAGGGGGCACTAATGAAAAACTGTTTTTT
NA	TRBV7-9	NA	TRBJ1-1	CASSFSGVSNTEAFF	TGTGCCAGCAGCTTCTCGGGGGTATCGAACACTGAAGCTTTCTTT
TRBD2	TRBV4-3	NA	TRBJ2-2	CASSQELGLAVNTGELFF	TGCGCCAGCAGCCAAGAGCTAGGGCTAGCGGTAAACACCGGGGAGCTGTTTTTT
TRBD1	TRBV25-1	NA	TRBJ2-5	CASSDAGTGKGETQYF	TGTGCCAGCAGTGACGCCGGGACAGGGAAAGGAGAGACCCAGTACTTC
NA	TRBV2	NA	TRBJ1-2	CASSEDSSDVGGYTF	TGTGCCAGCAGTGAGGACAGCTCGGACGTGGGGGGCTACACCTTC
TRBD2	TRBV7-2	NA	TRBJ2-2	CASSLSLAGGPGNTGELFF	TGTGCCAGCAGCCTTTCCCTAGCGGGGGGGCCCGGGAACACCGGGGAGCTGTTTTTT
NA	TRBV4-2	NA	TRBJ2-3	CASSQDGGRATDTQYF	TGTGCCAGCAGCCAAGATGGCGGGCGTGCCACAGATACGCAGTATTTT
NA	TRBV7-2	NA	TRBJ2-3	CASSLVQTSTDTQYF	TGTGCCAGCAGCTTAGTGCAGACTAGCACAGATACGCAGTATTTT
NA	TRBV2	NA	TRBJ2-5	CASRPEPETQYF	TGTGCCAGCAGGCCAGAACCGGAGACCCAGTACTTC
TRBD2	TRBV19	NA	TRBJ2-7	CASSISGGTSYEQYF	TGTGCCAGTAGTATAAGCGGGGGGACCTCCTACGAGCAGTACTTC
NA	TRBV6-5	NA	TRBJ2-3	CASSYGFGTYTDTQYF	TGTGCCAGCAGTTACGGTTTCGGGACTTACACAGATACGCAGTATTTT
NA	TRBV4-3	once	TRBJ1-4	CASSGGVNEEKLFF	TGCGCCAGCAGCGGCGGGGTTAATGAAGAAAAACTGTTTTTT
TRBD1	TRBV4-3	NA	TRBJ1-2	CASSQETGGTGHTF	TGCGCCAGCAGCCAAGAGACAGGGGGCACGGGCCACACCTTC
TRBD2	TRBV9	NA	TRBJ2-2	CASSVGAGANTGELFF	TGTGCCAGCAGCGTAGGAGCGGGGGCGAACACCGGGGAGCTGTTTTTT
TRBD2	TRBV15	NA	TRBJ2-3	CATQMSRTSGGSTDTQYF	TGTGCCACGCAAATGAGCCGGACTAGCGGGGGGAGCACAGATACGCAGTATTTT
NA	TRBV18	NA	TRBJ2-5	CASSPPSQRRETQYF	TGTGCCAGCTCACCACCTTCCCAACGCAGGGAGACCCAGTACTTC
NA	TRBV5-1	NA	TRBJ2-5	CASSFSPTGNQETQYF	TGCGCCAGCAGCTTTTCACCCACAGGGAACCAAGAGACCCAGTACTTC